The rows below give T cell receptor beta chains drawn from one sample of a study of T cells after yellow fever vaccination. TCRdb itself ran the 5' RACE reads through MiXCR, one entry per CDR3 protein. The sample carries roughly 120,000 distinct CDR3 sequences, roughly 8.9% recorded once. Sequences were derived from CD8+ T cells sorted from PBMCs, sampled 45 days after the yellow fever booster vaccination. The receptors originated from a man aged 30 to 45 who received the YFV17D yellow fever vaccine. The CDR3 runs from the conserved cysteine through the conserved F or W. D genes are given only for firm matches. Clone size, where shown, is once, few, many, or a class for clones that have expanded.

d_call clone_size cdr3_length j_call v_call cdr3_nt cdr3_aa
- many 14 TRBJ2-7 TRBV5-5 TGTGCCAGCAGCTTGGTCTCTCGGGGGAACGAGCAGTACTTC CASSLVSRGNEQYF
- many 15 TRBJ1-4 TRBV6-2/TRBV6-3 TGTGCCAGCAGTTACATCGGGGAGACGGAGGAAAAACTGTTTTTT CASSYIGETEEKLFF
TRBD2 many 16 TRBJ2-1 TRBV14 TGTGCCAGCAGCGATAGCGGGAGAAGCTCCTACAATGAGCAGTTCTTC CASSDSGRSSYNEQFF
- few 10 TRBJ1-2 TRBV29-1 TGCAGCGCCTTAGGGTATGGCTACACCTTC CSALGYGYTF
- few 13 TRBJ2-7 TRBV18 TGTGCCAGCTCGTCCACCATGAGTCCCGAGCAGTACTTC CASSSTMSPEQYF
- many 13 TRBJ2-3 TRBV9 TGTGCCAGCAGCCTCTCGGGCACAGATACGCAGTATTTT CASSLSGTDTQYF
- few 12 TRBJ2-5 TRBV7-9 TGTGCCAGCAGCGGGGCCGGGGGCCCCCCGTACTTC CASSGAGGPPYF
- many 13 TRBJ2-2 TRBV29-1 TGCAGCGTTGAAGATCTAACTCCCGGGGAGCTGTTTTTT CSVEDLTPGELFF
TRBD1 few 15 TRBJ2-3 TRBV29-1 TGCAGCGTGGACCGGACAGGGGGATACACAGATACGCAGTATTTT CSVDRTGGYTDTQYF
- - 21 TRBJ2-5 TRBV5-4 TGTGCCAGCAACCGCTACATCCCCGCCCCGTTGAAGGGATCCTTAAGAGAGACCCAGTACTTC CASNRYIPAPLKGSLRETQYF
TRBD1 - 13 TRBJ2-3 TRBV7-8 TGTGCCAGCAACGGGACAGACACAGATACGCAGTATTTT CASNGTDTDTQYF
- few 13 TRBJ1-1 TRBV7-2 TGTGCCAGCAGCCCCCGACCTCGGACTGAAGCTTTCTTT CASSPRPRTEAFF
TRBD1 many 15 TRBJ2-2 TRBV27 TGTGCCAGCAGTTTGGGGCAGGGGGACACCGGGGAGCTGTTTTTT CASSLGQGDTGELFF
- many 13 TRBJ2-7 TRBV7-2 TGTGCCAGCAGCGAGGTTAGGGTTGGCGAGCAGTACTTC CASSEVRVGEQYF
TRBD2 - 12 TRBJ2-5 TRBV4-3 TGCGCCAGCAGTAGCGGGCAAGAGACCCAGTACTTC CASSSGQETQYF
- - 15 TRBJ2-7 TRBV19 TGTGCCAGTAGTATAGACAACGGGAGCTCCTACGAGCAGTACTTC CASSIDNGSSYEQYF
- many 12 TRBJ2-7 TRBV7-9 TGTGCCAGCAGCTTCGGTACCGGTGGGCAGTACTTC CASSFGTGGQYF
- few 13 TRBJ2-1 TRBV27 TGTGCCAGCAGTTGGGTTGGGGGCAATGAGCAGTTCTTC CASSWVGGNEQFF
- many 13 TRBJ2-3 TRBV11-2 TGTGCCAGCAGCTCACTTGGGACACCGGGTCGGTATTTT CASSSLGTPGRYF
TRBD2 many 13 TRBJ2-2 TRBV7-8 TGTGCCAGCAGCCAGGGAGGGCCCGGGGAGCTGTTTTTT CASSQGGPGELFF
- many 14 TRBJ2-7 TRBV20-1 TGCAGTGCTAGTGGTCGCGGGGCTCCCCACGAGCAGTACTTC CSASGRGAPHEQYF
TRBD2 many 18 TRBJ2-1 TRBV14 TGTGCCAGCAGCCAAGATCCGGGACTAGCGGGAGCGATGCCGTTCCAGTTCTTC CASSQDPGLAGAMPFQFF
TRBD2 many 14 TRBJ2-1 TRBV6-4 TGTGCCAGACCTAGACTAGCGGGAGATTGTGAGCAGTTCTTC CARPRLAGDCEQFF
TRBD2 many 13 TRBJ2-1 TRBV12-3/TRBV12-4 TGTGCCAGCACCATGGGACTAGATAATGAGCAGTTCTTC CASTMGLDNEQFF
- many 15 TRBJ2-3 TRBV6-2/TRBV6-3 TGTGCCAGCAGTCCCGGAGTGGGGAGCACAGATACGCAGTATTTT CASSPGVGSTDTQYF
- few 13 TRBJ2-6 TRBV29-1 TGCAGCGTTAAGGACTCTGGGGCCAACGTCCTGACTTTC CSVKDSGANVLTF
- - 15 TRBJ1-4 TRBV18 TGTGCCAGCTCACCGGTGGACAGCGCCTTGGAAAAACTGTTTTTT CASSPVDSALEKLFF
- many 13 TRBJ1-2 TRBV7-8 TGTGCCAGCAGCTTAGCGATGACTAGCGGCTACACCTTC CASSLAMTSGYTF
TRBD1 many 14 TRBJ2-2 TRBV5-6 TGTGCCAGCGACATGACAGGGGGCACCGGGGAGCTGTTTTTT CASDMTGGTGELFF
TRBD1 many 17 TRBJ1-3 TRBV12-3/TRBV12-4 TGTGCCAGCACCCCCGGGACAGGGTTCATCTCTGGAAACACCATATATTTT CASTPGTGFISGNTIYF
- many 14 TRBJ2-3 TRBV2 TGTGCCAGCATCGAAGGGGGACGCACAGATACGCAGTATTTT CASIEGGRTDTQYF
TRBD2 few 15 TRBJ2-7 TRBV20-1 TGCAGTGCTAGCCTGACTAGCGGGAGGGCCGACGAGCAGTACTTC CSASLTSGRADEQYF
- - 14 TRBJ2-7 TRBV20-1 TGCAGTGCTAGAGATGGGGGGATCTCCTACGAGCAGTACTTC CSARDGGISYEQYF
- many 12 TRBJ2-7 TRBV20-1 TGCAGTGCTAGATACAGCTCCTACGAGCAGTACTTC CSARYSSYEQYF
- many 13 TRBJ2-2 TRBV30 TGTGCCTGGAGTGTAATCGACACCGGGGAGCTGTTTTTT CAWSVIDTGELFF
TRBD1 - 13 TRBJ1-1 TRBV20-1 TGCAGTGCTTTAGACAGGGAGAACACTGAAGCTTTCTTT CSALDRENTEAFF
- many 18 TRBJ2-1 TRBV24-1 TGTGCCACCAGTGACCCAAGGGACGGGGAGAGCTCCTACAATGAGCAGTTCTTC CATSDPRDGESSYNEQFF
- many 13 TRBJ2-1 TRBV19 TGTGCCAGTAGTATAGGCGGCCTCAATGAGCAGTTCTTC CASSIGGLNEQFF
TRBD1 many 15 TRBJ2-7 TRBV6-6 TGTGCCAGCAGCCCCGGGACAGGGGTAACCTACGAGCAGTACTTC CASSPGTGVTYEQYF
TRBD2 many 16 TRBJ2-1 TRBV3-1 TGTGCCAGCAGCCACCTAGCGGGGAGCTCCTACAATGAGCAGTTCTTC CASSHLAGSSYNEQFF
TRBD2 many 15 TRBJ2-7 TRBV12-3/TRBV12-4 TGTGCCAGCAGTCCCGCGACTAGCGGGAAGTACGAGCAGTACTTC CASSPATSGKYEQYF
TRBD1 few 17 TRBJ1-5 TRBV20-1 TGCAGTGCCAACACTATCGACAGGGGATGGGGCAATCAGCCCCAGCATTTT CSANTIDRGWGNQPQHF
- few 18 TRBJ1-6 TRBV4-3 TGCGCCAGCAGCCAAGATGTGGTTGGGACGGCGTATAATTCACCCCTCCACTTT CASSQDVVGTAYNSPLHF
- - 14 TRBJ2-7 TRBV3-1 TGTGCCAGCAGCCCTTTCTCTCCCTCCTACGAGCAGTACTTC CASSPFSPSYEQYF
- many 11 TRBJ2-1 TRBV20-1 TGCAGTGCTCGACCACTGAGTGAGCAGTTCTTC CSARPLSEQFF
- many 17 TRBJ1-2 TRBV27 TGTGCCAGCAGTTTGGCCGCGGGTTTCGGGAGGGGAAGTGGCTACACCTTC CASSLAAGFGRGSGYTF
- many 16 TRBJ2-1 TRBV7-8 TGTGCCAGCAGCCTAGACAGTGGAGTAACTGACAATGAGCAGTTCTTC CASSLDSGVTDNEQFF
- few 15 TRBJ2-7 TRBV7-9 TGTGCCAGCAGCTTAAGTTCATGGAATACCTACGAGCAGTACTTC CASSLSSWNTYEQYF
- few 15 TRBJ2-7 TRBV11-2 TGTGCCAGCAGCTTAGACCCAGGCTGGTCCTACGAGCAGTACTTC CASSLDPGWSYEQYF
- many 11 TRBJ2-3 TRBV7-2 TGTGCCAGCATAGAGAGAGATACGCAGTATTTT CASIERDTQYF
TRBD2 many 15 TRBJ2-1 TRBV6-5 TGTGCCAGCAGTTACTCCGGACTAGGTTCAGATGAGCAGTTCTTC CASSYSGLGSDEQFF
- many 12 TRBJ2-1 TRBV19 TGTGCCAGTAGCCCTAGTTACAATGAGCAGTTCTTC CASSPSYNEQFF
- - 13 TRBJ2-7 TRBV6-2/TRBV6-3 TGTGCCAGCACCCCCGGGTTAACCTACGAGCAGTACTTC CASTPGLTYEQYF
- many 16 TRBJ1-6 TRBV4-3 TGCGCCAGCAGCCAAGGAGCAAGTAGTTATAATTCACCCCTCCACTTT CASSQGASSYNSPLHF
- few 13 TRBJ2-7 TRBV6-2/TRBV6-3 TGTGCCAGCAGTTGGATGGACTCCTACGAGCAGTACTTC CASSWMDSYEQYF
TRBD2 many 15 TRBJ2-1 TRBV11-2 TGTGCCAGCAGCCCAGGACTAGCGGGAGATGATGAGCAGTTCTTC CASSPGLAGDDEQFF
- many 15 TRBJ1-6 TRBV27 TGTGCCAGCAGTTTATCCGGGGGGGCTAGTTCACCCCTCCACTTT CASSLSGGASSPLHF
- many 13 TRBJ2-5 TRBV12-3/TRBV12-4 TGTGCCAGCAGAACCGGGTGGGGGGAGACCCAGTACTTC CASRTGWGETQYF
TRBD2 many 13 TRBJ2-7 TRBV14 TGTGCCAGCAACCAGGGACTAGCGGGGGAGCAGTACTTC CASNQGLAGEQYF
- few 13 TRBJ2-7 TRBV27 TGTGCCAGCAGTCTGACTAGGGGGAACGAGCAGTACTTC CASSLTRGNEQYF